Given below is one T cell receptor beta chain in context. J gave up 1 base and V 4 bases, and 7 bases lay outside the gene matches. The CDR3 runs 16 residues. Germline CDR1 and CDR2: SGHTA and FQGNSA. The sample originates from a study of T cell responses to AZD1222 COVID-19 vaccine. Turning to the study itself: Second-dose intervals near 4 or 12 weeks were combined.

Produced via immunoSEQ multiplex PCR; TCRdb's table is partial and in-frame only. The sample contains about 160,000 clones, about nine tenths of which appear only once. This clonotype originated in an adult in good health. The chain carries TRBV7-2 and TRBJ2-7; 10 positions match TRBD2. The sample here was peripheral blood, taken on day 0 of AZD1222 vaccination. In nucleotides, the CDR3 is TGTGCCAGCAGCTCAGGGACTAGCGCGAAATCCTACGAGCAGTACTTC. Its protein is CASSSGTSAKSYEQYF.